Below, 17 T cell receptor beta chains from the same sample are listed, as sequenced in a study of T-cell reconstitution after alpha-beta-depleted transplantation in children. Unique molecular identifiers featured in how the TCRbeta library was prepared. MiXCR, applied by TCRdb to the PCR reads, yields one record per CDR3 protein. The sample lists under 250,000 distinct CDR3 sequences; 6.6% were seen once. The sample in question was PBMCs, obtained before TCRalphabeta/CD19-depleted stem cell transplant. The receptors originated from a boy younger than 10 with acute lymphoblastic leukemia, due to receive a stem cell transplant.

This chain uses TRBV29-1 with TRBJ2-5; possibly TRBD1 for D (6 bases). The CDR3 runs to 13 residues. Germline CDR1 is SQVTM and CDR2 is ANQGSEA. CDR3 in DNA: TGCGGGACGATACAGGGAATACGAGAGACCCAGTACTTC. Protein sequence: CGTIQGIRETQYF.

The table lists this clonotype with many counts. V and J are TRBV25-1 and TRBJ2-4; 9 positions agree with TRBD1. CDR1 and CDR2 (germline): MGHDK, SYGVNS. The CDR3 totals 12 residues. V lost 6 bases to trimming and J lost 8 bases; unmatched junction nucleotides: 2. In DNA form, the CDR3 reads TGTGCCAGCAGCGACAGGGGGGACATTCAGTACTTC. Translation: CASSDRGDIQYF.

The table lists this clonotype with many counts. The rearrangement joins TRBV7-9 to TRBJ2-5, with 8 bases lining up with TRBD1. With 3 bases clipped from V and 4 bases from J, the junction kept 1 base outside the gene matches. The CDR3 sequence is 13 residues long. In germline, CDR1 is SEHNR, CDR2 FQNEAQ (reference sequence). CDR3 bases: TGTGCCAGCAGCTTTGACAGGGGAGAGACCCAGTACTTC. This sequence encodes CASSFDRGETQYF. Full variable domain (missing parts from reference TRBV7-9 and TRBJ2-5): DTGVSQNPRHKITKRGQNVTFRCDPISEHNRLYWYRQTLGQGPEFLTYFQNEAQLEKSRLLSDRFSAERPKGSFSTLEIQRTEQGDSAMYLCASSFDRGETQYFGPGTRLLVL.

This clonotype was counted many times. The chain carries TRBV29-1 and TRBJ2-1; 7 bases align to TRBD1. Germline lookup yields CDR1 SQVTM and CDR2 ANQGSEA. The CDR3 spans 14 residues. J lost 4 bases, V lost 3 bases, and 6 bases had no gene match. The CDR3 sequence: CSVETGLLYNEQFF. CDR3 in DNA: TGCAGCGTTGAGACAGGGTTATTATACAATGAGCAGTTCTTC.

This clonotype was counted between two and nine times. The V gene is TRBV14, the J gene TRBJ2-7; the D is unclear. Germline CDR1 and CDR2: SGHDN and FVKESK. The CDR3 is 15 residues long. V dropped 2 bases and J dropped 0 bases, with 11 bases sitting between them. CDR3 bases: TGTGCCAGCAGCCAACTACCAACCGTCTCCTACGAGCAGTACTTC. Its protein product is CASSQLPTVSYEQYF.

This clonotype was observed at least ten times. The chain combines TRBV20-1 with TRBJ1-1, with 8 bases lining up with TRBD1. The CDR3 loop spans 16 amino acids. CDR1 is DFQATT and CDR2 is SNEGSKA in the germline V gene (reference sequence). Losses at the gene ends were 0 bases for V and 6 bases for J; bases not matched to a gene: 12. The CDR3 protein is CSARDQGAGGGSEAFF. Written as DNA, the CDR3 is TGCAGTGCTAGAGATCAGGGGGCAGGGGGAGGCTCTGAAGCTTTCTTT.

This clonotype was seen ten or more times. The chain couples TRBV4-3 to TRBJ2-1, with TRBD2 matching over 13 bases. The CDR3 length is 16 residues. Germline V gene sequence: CDR1 LGHNA, CDR2 YSLEER. Trimming removed 0 bases from V and 4 bases from J; junction bases left unmatched: 0. The CDR3 here is CASSQELAGGYNEQFF. The CDR3 bases are TGCGCCAGCAGCCAAGAACTAGCGGGAGGGTACAATGAGCAGTTCTTC.

The chain links TRBV18 to TRBJ1-2, with unresolved D. The V end was cut by 3 bases, the J end by 0 bases, with 11 bases between. This CDR3 region has 15 residues. Germline-derived CDR1 and CDR2 are KGHSH and LQKENI. The chain's CDR3 is CASSPRELSNYGYTF. CDR3 DNA sequence: TGTGCCAGCTCACCGAGGGAGCTCTCTAACTATGGCTACACCTTC.

This clonotype was picked up a small number of times. The V gene is TRBV7-9, the J gene TRBJ2-1; D might be TRBD2 (7 bases). The CDR3 length is 15 residues. Germline-derived CDR1 and CDR2 are SEHNR and FQNEAQ (reference sequence). Trimming pared 5 bases from V and 5 bases from J, leaving 16 bases between. The CDR3 bases are TGTGCCAGCAGCCGCTACGGGGGGCCGCACAATGAGCAGTTCTTC. Its translation: CASSRYGGPHNEQFF.

This clonotype was recorded many times. The chain recombines TRBV2 with TRBJ2-2; no definite D call. V lost 4 bases and J lost 1, with 4 bases in between. Per the germline V gene, CDR1 is SNHLY and CDR2 is FYNNEI. This CDR3 region has 13 residues. The CDR3 coding sequence is TGTGCCAGCAGTGTAAGGAACACCGGGGAGCTGTTTTTT. This codes for CASSVRNTGELFF. The full variable domain, in which reference TRBV2 and TRBJ2-2 provide the parts outside the CDR3, is EPEVTQTPSHQVTQMGQEVILRCVPISNHLYFYWYRQILGQKVEFLVSFYNNEISEKSEIFDDQFSVERPDGSNFTLKIRSTKLEDSAMYFCASSVRNTGELFFGEGSRLTVL.

This clonotype was found many times. This chain links TRBV12-3 or TRBV12-4 with TRBJ2-3; 10 positions match TRBD2. Trimming cost V 6 bases and J 1 base; bases outside gene matches: 4. The length of the CDR3 is 15 residues. The CDR3 nucleotides are TGTGCCAGCAGGATTCTAGCGGGGGGCACAGATACGCAGTATTTT. It yields the protein CASRILAGGTDTQYF.

The CDR3 protein is CASSSSGFGGYTF. DNA of the CDR3: TGTGCCAGCAGCTCTTCAGGGTTCGGAGGCTACACCTTC. The rearrangement joins TRBV7-9 to TRBJ1-2, with TRBD1 as a possible D gene (5 bases). Trimming shortened V by 4 bases and J by 8 bases, and 14 bases separated the two germline ends. From germline, CDR1 is SEHNR and CDR2 FQNEAQ (reference sequence). There are 13 residues in the CDR3.

V usage is TRBV20-1 and J usage is TRBJ2-5; D is perhaps TRBD1 or TRBD2 (7 bases each). The CDR3 is made up of 13 amino acids. Germline assignment: CDR1 DFQATT and CDR2 SNEGSKA (reference sequence). The V and J ends lost 3 bases and 3 bases respectively, with 11 bases between them. CDR3 amino acids: CSASRGGEETQYF. As DNA, the CDR3 is TGCAGTGCTAGCAGGGGGGGGGAAGAGACCCAGTACTTC.

The chain recombines TRBV11-2 with TRBJ2-2; weak D call: TRBD2 (7 bases). The CDR3 is made up of 16 amino acids. Looked up from germline, CDR1 is SGHAT and CDR2 is FQNNGV. Deletions cut 5 bases from V and 7 bases from J, with 20 bases between. CDR3 protein: CASSPQGRERSGELFF. The CDR3 coding sequence is TGTGCCAGCAGCCCCCAGGGGCGGGAGAGGAGCGGGGAGCTGTTTTTT.

In this sample, this clonotype turned up a few times. This rearrangement joins TRBV2 to TRBJ1-2; possibly TRBD1 for D (6 bases). This CDR3 has 11 residues. Germline assignment: CDR1 SNHLY and CDR2 FYNNEI. The ends were cut back, 8 bases at V and 4 bases at J, with 8 bases in the middle. The CDR3 protein is CASGGAYGYTF. CDR3 coding DNA: TGTGCCAGCGGGGGGGCCTATGGCTACACCTTC.

This clonotype occurred many times. The chain couples TRBV30 to TRBJ2-1; no definite D call. CDR3 length equals 12 residues. Germline V lookup: CDR1 GTSNPN, CDR2 SVGIG (reference sequence). Trimming took 0 bases from V and 10 from J, leaving 10 bases between them. The CDR3 coding sequence is TGTGCCTGGAGTGTAAGCACTGACGAGCAGTTCTTC. It codes for CAWSVSTDEQFF.

This clonotype was seen many times. The chain links TRBV28 to TRBJ1-1; D gene ambiguous. Looked up from germline, CDR1 is MDHEN and CDR2 is SYDVKM. The ends were cut back, 7 bases at V and 0 bases at J, with 15 bases in the middle. CDR3 length: 15 amino acids. DNA of the CDR3: TGTGCCAGCAAGAGGCAGAAAAACATGAACACTGAAGCTTTCTTT. This sequence encodes CASKRQKNMNTEAFF.